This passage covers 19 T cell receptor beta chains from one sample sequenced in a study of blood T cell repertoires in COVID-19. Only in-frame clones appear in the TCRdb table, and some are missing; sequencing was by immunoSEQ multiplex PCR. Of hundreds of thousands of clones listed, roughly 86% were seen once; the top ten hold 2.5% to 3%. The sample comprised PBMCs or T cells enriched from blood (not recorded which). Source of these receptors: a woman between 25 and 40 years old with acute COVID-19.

CDR3 amino acids: CAISSGNTIYF. The CDR3 nucleotides are TGTGCCATCTCCTCTGGAAACACCATATATTTT. The chain uses TRBV7-2 and TRBJ1-3, with D unclear. CDR3 length: 11 residues. The germline V and J ends were trimmed by 10 bases and 0 bases, with 4 bases remaining between them. Germline V lookup: CDR1 SGHTA, CDR2 FQGNSA. The whole variable domain, remainder taken from reference TRBV7-2 and TRBJ1-3, is GAGVSQSPSNKVTEKGKDVELRCDPISGHTALYWYRQSLGQGLEFLIYFQGNSAPDKSGLPSDRFSAERTGGSVSTLTIQRTQQEDSAVYLCAISSGNTIYFGEGSWLTVV.

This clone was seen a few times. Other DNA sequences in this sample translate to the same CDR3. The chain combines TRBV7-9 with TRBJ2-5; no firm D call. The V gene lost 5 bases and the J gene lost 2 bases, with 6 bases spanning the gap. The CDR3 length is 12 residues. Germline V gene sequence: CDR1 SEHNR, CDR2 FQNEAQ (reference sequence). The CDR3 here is CASSPQQETQYF. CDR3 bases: TGTGCCAGCAGCCCACAGCAAGAGACCCAGTACTTC.

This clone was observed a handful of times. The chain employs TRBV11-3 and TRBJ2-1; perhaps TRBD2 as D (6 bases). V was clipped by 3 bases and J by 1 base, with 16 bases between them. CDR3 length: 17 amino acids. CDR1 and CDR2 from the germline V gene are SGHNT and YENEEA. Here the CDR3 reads CASSLGRLDTSYNEQFF. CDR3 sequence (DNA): TGTGCCAGCAGCTTGGGTCGACTAGACACGTCCTACAATGAGCAGTTCTTC.

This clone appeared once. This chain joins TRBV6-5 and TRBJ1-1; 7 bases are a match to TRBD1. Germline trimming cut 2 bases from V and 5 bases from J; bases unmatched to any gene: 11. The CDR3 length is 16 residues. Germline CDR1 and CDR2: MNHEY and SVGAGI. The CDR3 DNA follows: TGTGCCAGCAGTTACGCCCAGACAGGGCTTGGAACTGAAGCTTTCTTT. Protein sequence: CASSYAQTGLGTEAFF.

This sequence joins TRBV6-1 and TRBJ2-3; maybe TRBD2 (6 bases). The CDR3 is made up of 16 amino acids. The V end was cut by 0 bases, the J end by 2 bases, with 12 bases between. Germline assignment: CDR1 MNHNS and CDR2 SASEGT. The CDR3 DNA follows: TGTGCCAGCAGTGAAGCGGGAGGTACCTTCACAGATACGCAGTATTTT. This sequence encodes CASSEAGGTFTDTQYF.

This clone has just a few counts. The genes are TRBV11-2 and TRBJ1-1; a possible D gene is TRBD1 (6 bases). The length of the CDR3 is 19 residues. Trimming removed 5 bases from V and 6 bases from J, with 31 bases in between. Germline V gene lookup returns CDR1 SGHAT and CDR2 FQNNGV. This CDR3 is CASSPRGGAVSGRVSEAFF. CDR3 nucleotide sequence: TGTGCCAGCAGCCCCCGGGGGGGGGCGGTAAGTGGCCGTGTGTCTGAAGCTTTCTTT.

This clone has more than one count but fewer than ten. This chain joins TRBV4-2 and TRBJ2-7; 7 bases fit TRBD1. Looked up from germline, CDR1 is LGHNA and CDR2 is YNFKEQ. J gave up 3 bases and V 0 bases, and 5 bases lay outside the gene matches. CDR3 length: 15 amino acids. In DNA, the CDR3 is TGTGCCAGCAGCCAAGAAAGGACAGGTCTCTACGAGCAGTACTTC. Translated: CASSQERTGLYEQYF.

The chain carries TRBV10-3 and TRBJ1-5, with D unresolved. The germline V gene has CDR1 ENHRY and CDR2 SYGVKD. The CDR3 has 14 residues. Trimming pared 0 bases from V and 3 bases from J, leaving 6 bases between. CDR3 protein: CAISESGNNQPQHF. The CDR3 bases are TGTGCCATCAGTGAGTCCGGGAACAATCAGCCCCAGCATTTT.

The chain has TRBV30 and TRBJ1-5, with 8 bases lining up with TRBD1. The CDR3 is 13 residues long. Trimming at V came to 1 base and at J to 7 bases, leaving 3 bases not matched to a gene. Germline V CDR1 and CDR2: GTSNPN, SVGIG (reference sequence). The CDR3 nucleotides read TGTGCCTGGAGTGAGGCAGGGGGCCAGCCCCAGCATTTT. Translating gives CAWSEAGGQPQHF.

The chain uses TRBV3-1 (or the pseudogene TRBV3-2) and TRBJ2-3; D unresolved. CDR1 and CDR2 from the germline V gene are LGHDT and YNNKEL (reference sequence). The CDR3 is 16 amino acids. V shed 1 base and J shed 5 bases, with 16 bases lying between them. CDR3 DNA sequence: TGTGCCAGCAGCCAAGTGAACCACCTGCGTCTAGATACGCAGTATTTT. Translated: CASSQVNHLRLDTQYF.

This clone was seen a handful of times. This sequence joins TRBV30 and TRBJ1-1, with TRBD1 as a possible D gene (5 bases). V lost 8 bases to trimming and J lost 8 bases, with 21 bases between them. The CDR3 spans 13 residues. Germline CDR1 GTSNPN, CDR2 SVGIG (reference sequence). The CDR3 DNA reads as TGTGCCCGCTCCGGGACTTCGAACGCCGAAGCTTTCTTT. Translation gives CARSGTSNAEAFF.

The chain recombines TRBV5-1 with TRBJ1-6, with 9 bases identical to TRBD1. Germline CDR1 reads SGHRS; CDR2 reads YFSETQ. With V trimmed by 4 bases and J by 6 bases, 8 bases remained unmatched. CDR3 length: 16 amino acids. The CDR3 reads CASSISPGQGNSPLHF. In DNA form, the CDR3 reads TGCGCCAGCAGCATTTCCCCGGGACAGGGTAATTCACCCCTCCACTTT.

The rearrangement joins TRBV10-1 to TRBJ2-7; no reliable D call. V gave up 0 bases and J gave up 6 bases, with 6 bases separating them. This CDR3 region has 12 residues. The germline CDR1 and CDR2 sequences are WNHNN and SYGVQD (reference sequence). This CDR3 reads CASSESPSEQYF. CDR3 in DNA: TGCGCCAGCAGTGAGTCTCCCAGCGAGCAGTACTTC.

The chain's CDR3 is CASRAYDRGRETQYF. For the CDR3, the DNA is TGCGCCAGCAGAGCCTATGACAGGGGGCGCGAGACCCAGTACTTC. This chain connects TRBV10-2 to TRBJ2-5; 10 bases fit TRBD1. The V and J ends lost 6 bases and 5 bases, in that order; junction bases with no gene match: 9. The CDR3 totals 15 residues. Germline V gene lookup returns CDR1 WSHSY and CDR2 SAAADI.

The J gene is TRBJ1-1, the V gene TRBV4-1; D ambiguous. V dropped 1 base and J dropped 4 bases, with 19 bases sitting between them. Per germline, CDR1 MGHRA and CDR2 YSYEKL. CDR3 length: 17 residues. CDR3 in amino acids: CASSQGQDTARSTEAFF. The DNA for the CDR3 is TGCGCCAGCAGCCAAGGTCAAGATACAGCCAGGTCCACTGAAGCTTTCTTT.

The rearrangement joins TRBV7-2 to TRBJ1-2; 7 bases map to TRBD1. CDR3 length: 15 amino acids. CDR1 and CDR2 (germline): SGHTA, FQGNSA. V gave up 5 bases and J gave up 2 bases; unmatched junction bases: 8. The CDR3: CASSPSLRGNYGYTF. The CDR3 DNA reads TGTGCCAGCAGCCCTAGTCTCAGGGGGAACTATGGCTACACCTTC. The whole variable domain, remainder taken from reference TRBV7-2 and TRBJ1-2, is GAGVSQSPSNKVTEKGKDVELRCDPISGHTALYWYRQSLGQGLEFLIYFQGNSAPDKSGLPSDRFSAERTGGSVSTLTIQRTQQEDSAVYLCASSPSLRGNYGYTFGSGTRLTVV.

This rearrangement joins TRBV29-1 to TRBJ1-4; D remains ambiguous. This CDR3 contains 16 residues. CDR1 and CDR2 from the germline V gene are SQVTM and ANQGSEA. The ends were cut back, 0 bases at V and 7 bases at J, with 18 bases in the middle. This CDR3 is CSVEDGYRRAGEKLFF. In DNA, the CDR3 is TGCAGCGTTGAAGATGGGTACCGTAGGGCGGGTGAAAAACTGTTTTTT.

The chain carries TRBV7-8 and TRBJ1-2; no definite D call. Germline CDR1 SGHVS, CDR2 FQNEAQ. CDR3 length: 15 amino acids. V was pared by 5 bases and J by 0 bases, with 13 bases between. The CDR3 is CASSPHEDTNYGYTF. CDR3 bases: TGTGCCAGCAGCCCCCACGAGGATACTAACTATGGCTACACCTTC.

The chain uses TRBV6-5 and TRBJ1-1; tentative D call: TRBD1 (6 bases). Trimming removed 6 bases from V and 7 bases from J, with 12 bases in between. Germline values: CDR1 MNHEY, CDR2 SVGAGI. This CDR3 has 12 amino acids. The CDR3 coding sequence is TGTGCCAGCAGCCACAGGGCGGATGAAGCTTTCTTT. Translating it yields CASSHRADEAFF.